This T cell receptor (beta chain) is from a study of blood T cell repertoires in COVID-19. Turning to the study itself: Both acute and convalescent COVID-19 samples were obtained from the United States, Italy and Spain. Sample material is recorded as cDNA or gDNA derived from T cells, B-cell-depleted T cells, or PBMCs.

Original analysis: Using reference gene primer amplification, nucleated cell counts were estimated. Libraries were prepared by immunoSEQ multiplex PCR; TCRdb keeps only in-frame clonotypes and omits some of them. That table furnishes V, J and clone size, whereas the DNA furnished D and trimming. Here the sample spans about 120,000 clones, approximately 87% being singletons. The receptor was isolated from a man in his 70s who had recovered from COVID-19. Sequencing was performed on peripheral blood.

CDR3 residues: CASSMTAGNTIYF. CDR3 bases: TGTGCCAGTAGTATGACAGCTGGAAACACCATATATTTT. The chain recombines TRBV19 with TRBJ1-3; TRBD1 might be the D (5 bases). The V end was cut by 3 bases, the J end by 2 bases, with 5 bases between. The CDR3 contains 13 residues. Per the germline V gene, CDR1 is LNHDA and CDR2 is SQIVND (reference sequence).